This entry is about one T cell receptor beta chain. Germline V gene lookup returns CDR1 MNHNS and CDR2 SASEGT. The CDR3 has 15 amino acids. The junction had 10 bases not matched to a gene; V was cut back by 6 bases and J by 2 bases. PCR used 60 Vbeta primers and 13 Jbeta primers. In the original workflow: The count from a later analysis was tens of millions of unique TCR beta chains, some 10 million of them shared. Assay used: immunoSEQ multiplex PCR; TCRdb lists only in-frame clones, some missing. The DNA was the basis for D and trimming; V, J and clone size are from that table. In the table there are 150,000 or so clones, 65% to 85% of which are singletons. The data were obtained in a study of cytomegalovirus exposure and HLA in healthy donors.

This clonotype was obtained from a man aged 50 to 59 in good health and CMV-seropositive. The chain combines TRBV6-1 with TRBJ2-7; 7 bases fit TRBD2. Source material: PBMCs. The CDR3 loop is CASSATSVPTYEQYF. CDR3 in DNA: TGTGCCAGCAGCGCCACTAGCGTGCCGACCTACGAGCAGTACTTC.